The clone carrying this T cell receptor beta chain came up a few times. The PCR was carried out with 60 Vbeta primers and 13 Jbeta primers. Data came from immunoSEQ multiplex PCR; TCRdb stores just in-frame clones and leaves some out. The sample carries about 160,000 clones, 60% to 80% recorded once. These data are taken from a study of cytomegalovirus exposure and HLA in healthy donors. Study details: A data release that came early held approximately 85 million unique TCRs from HLA-typed donors.

The sample taken for sequencing was PBMCs. The sequence was collected from a woman aged 45 to 65 in good health and CMV-seropositive.

The CDR3 here is CASSLGTGVPYEQYF. The DNA of the CDR3 is TGCGCCAGCAGCCTCGGGACAGGGGTACCCTACGAGCAGTACTTC. The gene calls are TRBV4-1 and TRBJ2-7, with 10 nucleotides matching TRBD1. This CDR3 has 15 residues. The germline V gene encodes CDR1 MGHRA and CDR2 YSYEKL. V trimming: 4 bases; J trimming: 2 bases; junction bases outside the gene matches: 5.